Here is one T cell receptor beta chain with its context. The sample comes from a study of blood T cell repertoires in COVID-19. Study-level background: Specimens from acute and convalescent COVID-19 originated in the United States, Italy and Spain. T cells, B-cell-depleted T cells, or PBMCs provided the cDNA or gDNA that served as material.

Sequencing used immunoSEQ multiplex PCR; TCRdb keeps in-frame clones, though not all of them. This sample has roughly 210,000 clones, with about 87% found just once. The CDR3 extends over 13 amino acids. Germline-derived CDR1 and CDR2 are MDHEN and SYDVKM. Trimming removed 8 bases at V and 0 bases at J, with 11 bases between. Material: peripheral blood. V gene TRBV28 combines with J gene TRBJ2-7, with D tentatively TRBD1 (6 bases). This clonotype was sampled from a man between 65 and 80 years old with acute or convalescent COVID-19. The CDR3 DNA is TGTGCCAGCCTGGACAGCCTCTCCTACGAGCAGTACTTC. Translation: CASLDSLSYEQYF.